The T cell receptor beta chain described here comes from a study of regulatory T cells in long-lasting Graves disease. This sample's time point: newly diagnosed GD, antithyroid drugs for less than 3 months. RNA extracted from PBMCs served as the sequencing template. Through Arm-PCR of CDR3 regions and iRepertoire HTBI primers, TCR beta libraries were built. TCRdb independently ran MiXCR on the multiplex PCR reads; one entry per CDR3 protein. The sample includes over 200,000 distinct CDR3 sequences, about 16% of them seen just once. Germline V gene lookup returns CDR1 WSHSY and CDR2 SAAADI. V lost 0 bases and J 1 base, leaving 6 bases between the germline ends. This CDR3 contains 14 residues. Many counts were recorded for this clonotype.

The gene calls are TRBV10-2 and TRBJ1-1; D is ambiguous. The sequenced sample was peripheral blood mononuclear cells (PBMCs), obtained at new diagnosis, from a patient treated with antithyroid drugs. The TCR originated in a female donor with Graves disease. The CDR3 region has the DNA TGCGCCAGCAGTGAGTCGACTCGGAACACTGAAGCTTTCTTT. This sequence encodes CASSESTRNTEAFF.